The clone carrying this TCR beta chain was recorded many times. Its target is not known. This library used 300 to 450 ng RNA and molecular barcoded adaptors spanning alpha/delta and beta/gamma chains. TCRdb reprocessed the reads with MiXCR, giving one entry per CDR3 protein. The sample lists about 40,000 distinct CDR3 sequences; around 13% were seen once. These data are taken from a study of read filtering for tumor transcriptome and immune sequencing. On the study more broadly: R-ISS stage counts were eight or nine for I, about 16 for II, six or seven for III.

This CDR3 has 16 amino acids. The germline V gene encodes CDR1 MNHNS and CDR2 SASEGT. The V end was cut by 7 bases, the J end by 2 bases, with 21 bases between. Every patient had bone marrow sampled while the disease was active. Broader study findings: Correlation between methods rose after single-read clonotypes were removed. RNA-seq captured clonotypes less deeply and reliably than IR-seq.

The rearrangement joins TRBV6-1 to TRBJ2-7; D is perhaps TRBD1 (6 bases). The clonotype comes from a donor at least 40 years old with multiple myeloma. Sample: a population of CD138-negative cells sorted from bone marrow. The CDR3 DNA sequence: TGTGCCAGCACCCAAATCGGACAGTCTGGACCCTACGAGCAGTACTTC. As protein: CASTQIGQSGPYEQYF.